The rows below give T cell receptor beta chains drawn from one sample of a study of CD4 and CD8 cells across lung adenocarcinoma regions. TCRdb re-called the PCR reads through MiXCR, storing one row per CDR3 protein. The repertoire holds 20,000 to 30,000 distinct CDR3 sequences, with 45% to 60% as singletons. Sequenced: CD4+ T cells from the center of a lung tumor. Source of these receptors: a male donor with lung adenocarcinoma. The CD4 and CD8 labels of this study may be unreliable. The conserved cysteine and the conserved F or W are not part of the CDR3 here. D genes are given only for firm matches. Size is omitted from some rows. Given values are once, few, many or a class for expanded clones.

V gene	CDR3 length	J gene	D gene	clone size	CDR3 protein
TRBV7-6	14	TRBJ2-3	NA	NA	ASSLPLGGGTDTQY
TRBV27	13	TRBJ2-3	TRBD1	many	ASSFLGQGADTQY
TRBV12-3/TRBV12-4	14	TRBJ2-3	NA	NA	ASSTTGVGAKNTQY
TRBV6-1	17	TRBJ2-5	NA	NA	ASSECAGRGGRDQETQY
TRBV6-1	10	TRBJ1-2	NA	NA	ASKQDIMGYT
TRBV6-1	14	TRBJ2-1	TRBD1	NA	ASSALPGQGYNEQF
TRBV6-1	12	TRBJ2-1	NA	NA	CGSAPPGAYVLS
TRBV4-1	12	TRBJ2-4	NA	NA	ASSQYGQSKIQY
TRBV6-1	12	TRBJ1-1	NA	NA	ASTEQGIFTEAF
TRBV27	11	TRBJ2-3	TRBD2	many	ASKRGRTDTQY
TRBV5-1	11	NA	NA	NA	ASSLLSEETQY
TRBV12-3/TRBV12-4	12	TRBJ2-5	NA	NA	ASTPWTVAETQY
TRBV27	14	NA	NA	NA	ASRHKPRDWGYEQY
TRBV10-3	13	TRBJ2-3	NA	NA	AMGLQAGSPGAQY
TRBV6-2/TRBV6-3	11	TRBJ2-1	NA	NA	ASRAVSRDEQF
TRBV6-1	15	TRBJ1-6	NA	NA	ASSERRTLTHNSPLH
TRBV4-1	13	TRBJ1-2	NA	NA	ASSQGQGSYYGYT
TRBV6-1	13	TRBJ2-3	NA	NA	ASTHSGVDPETQY
TRBV6-1	12	TRBJ2-3	NA	NA	ASSVAVSTDTQY
TRBV6-1	13	TRBJ2-1	TRBD2	medium-sized	ATTWGGRRDDEQF
TRBV6-1	13	NA	NA	medium-sized	ASSDLGWSLYEQY
TRBV6-5	13	TRBJ2-3	NA	few	ASRLQSGITGAQY
TRBV12-5	12	TRBJ2-7	TRBD1	many	ASGLGGLSYEQY
TRBV10-1	11	TRBJ2-2	NA	many	ASSEGDTGELF
TRBV6-5	14	TRBJ2-3	NA	NA	ASSYQQAGNTEALY
TRBV10-2	11	TRBJ2-4	NA	NA	ARGLVAKNIQY
TRBV6-5	13	TRBJ2-4	NA	many	ASSNSLLAKNIQY
TRBV10-3	10	TRBJ2-2	NA	NA	ANAGRTGALY
TRBV27	15	TRBJ2-3	NA	NA	ASCPGRRGSGKDTQY
TRBV6-5	11	TRBJ2-3	TRBD2	many	ASSRGREGRIY
TRBV10-3	13	TRBJ2-2	NA	NA	AIGLQAGIPGTLF
TRBV7-2	16	TRBJ2-2	TRBD2	NA	ASSPDRLAGTNTGELF
TRBV27	15	NA	NA	NA	ASSAGRVACGPDTQY
TRBV11-1	10	NA	NA	NA	ASSAHSYEQY
TRBV12-3/TRBV12-4	14	TRBJ2-5	NA	many	ASSFDKGPFQETQY
TRBV6-1	13	TRBJ2-3	NA	once	ASSLQSGSPGAQF
TRBV10-1	12	NA	NA	medium-sized	ASSETGRRETQY
TRBV27	15	TRBJ2-3	TRBD1	NA	ASSAGRGGCGQETQY
TRBV6-5	14	TRBJ2-2	TRBD2	NA	ASRYLLAGCTETQF